Following are 10 T cell receptor beta chains from one sample sequenced in a study of CD8 T cells in Susac syndrome. The authors reverse transcribed roughly 0.5 to 1 ug RNA with random hexamers. TCRdb analysed the immunoSEQ multiplex PCR reads with MiXCR anew, one entry per CDR3 protein. The sample lists under 200,000 distinct CDR3 sequences, around 96% occurring once. The specimen was CD8+ T cells from PBMCs. These receptors came from a human donor with multiple sclerosis.

The chain couples TRBV29-1 to TRBJ2-1; D ambiguous. CDR1 and CDR2 from the germline V gene are SQVTM and ANQGSEA. The germline V and J ends were trimmed by 6 bases and 9 bases, with 12 bases remaining between them. The CDR3 loop spans 11 amino acids. CDR3 sequence reads: CSVDRKGEQFF. CDR3 bases: TGCAGCGTCGATCGAAAGGGTGAGCAGTTCTTC.

The CDR3 DNA reads TGCGCCAGCAGCTTGGAAAGGAGCCTTAACTATGGCTACACCTTC. Protein product: CASSLERSLNYGYTF. This chain connects TRBV5-1 to TRBJ1-2; no clear D. CDR3 size: 15 residues. The germline gives CDR1 SGHRS, CDR2 YFSETQ. V lost 0 bases and J lost 1, with 10 bases in between.

This chain joins TRBV29-1 and TRBJ2-7; D is perhaps TRBD2 (5 bases). Per the germline V gene, CDR1 is SQVTM and CDR2 is ANQGSEA. V lost 1 base and J 4 bases, leaving 14 bases between the germline ends. This CDR3 region has 14 residues. This CDR3 reads CSVEGPGREYEQYF. CDR3 nucleotide sequence: TGCAGCGTTGAAGGCCCGGGCCGGGAATACGAGCAGTACTTC.

The chain joins TRBV28 to TRBJ2-5; TRBD2 agrees at 13 bases. This CDR3 is 16 amino acids long. The trim removed 5 bases at V and 4 bases at J, leaving 7 bases unmatched. Germline V gene sequence: CDR1 MDHEN, CDR2 SYDVKM. CDR3 region: CASSGLAGAGGETQYF. CDR3 DNA: TGTGCCAGCAGTGGACTAGCGGGAGCGGGGGGAGAGACCCAGTACTTC.

The chain links TRBV6-5 to TRBJ2-3; D unresolved. Germline V lookup: CDR1 MNHEY, CDR2 SVGAGI. V lost 2 bases, J lost 1 base, and 7 bases lay in between. The CDR3 covers 14 residues. CDR3 region: CASSYTSGTDTQYF. In nucleotides, the CDR3 is TGTGCCAGCAGTTACACGTCTGGCACAGATACGCAGTATTTT.

The chain combines TRBV10-3 with TRBJ2-1; D gene uncertain. V lost 2 bases to trimming and J lost 0 bases, with 14 bases between them. The germline V gene has CDR1 ENHRY and CDR2 SYGVKD. This CDR3 has 17 residues. The CDR3 sequence is CAISEQVRRSSYNEQFF. DNA of the CDR3: TGTGCCATCAGTGAGCAGGTGCGGCGGAGCTCCTACAATGAGCAGTTCTTC.

The rearrangement links TRBV12-3 or TRBV12-4 to TRBJ2-1, with TRBD2 matching over 9 bases. CDR3 length: 12 amino acids. J was trimmed by 10 bases and V by 7 bases; bases with no gene match: 5. The CDR3 bases are TGTGCCAGCATGGGCGGGAGGGAGGAGCAGTTCTTC. This gives the protein CASMGGREEQFF.

This chain joins TRBV20-1 and TRBJ2-1; 9 nucleotides line up with TRBD2. With V trimmed by 1 base and J by 6 bases, 19 bases remained unmatched. Per the germline V gene, CDR1 is DFQATT and CDR2 is SNEGSKA (reference sequence). The length of the CDR3 is 19 residues. The CDR3, as DNA: TGCAGTGCTAGAGTCTCGGGTTGGCTAGCGGGATCGAGCGGCAATGAGCAGTTCTTC. It codes for CSARVSGWLAGSSGNEQFF.

This clonotype appeared once. The rearrangement links TRBV13 to TRBJ2-1; TRBD2 matches at 12 bases. The ends lost 5 bases at V and 7 bases at J; junction bases unmatched: 6. Germline CDR1 and CDR2: PRHDT and FYEKMQ (reference sequence). The CDR3 is 15 amino acids. The CDR3 loop is CASSQLLAGGNEQFF. The CDR3 coding sequence is TGTGCCAGCAGCCAGCTTCTAGCGGGAGGGAATGAGCAGTTCTTC.

This clonotype was seen only once. J is TRBJ2-1 and V is TRBV25-1; D remains unclear. The germline CDR1 and CDR2 sequences are MGHDK and SYGVNS. The CDR3 is made up of 12 amino acids. The ends were cut back, 5 bases at V and 8 bases at J, with 10 bases in the middle. The DNA for the CDR3 is TGTGCCAGCAGTCCCCCCGGCTATGAGCAGTTCTTC. Translated: CASSPPGYEQFF.